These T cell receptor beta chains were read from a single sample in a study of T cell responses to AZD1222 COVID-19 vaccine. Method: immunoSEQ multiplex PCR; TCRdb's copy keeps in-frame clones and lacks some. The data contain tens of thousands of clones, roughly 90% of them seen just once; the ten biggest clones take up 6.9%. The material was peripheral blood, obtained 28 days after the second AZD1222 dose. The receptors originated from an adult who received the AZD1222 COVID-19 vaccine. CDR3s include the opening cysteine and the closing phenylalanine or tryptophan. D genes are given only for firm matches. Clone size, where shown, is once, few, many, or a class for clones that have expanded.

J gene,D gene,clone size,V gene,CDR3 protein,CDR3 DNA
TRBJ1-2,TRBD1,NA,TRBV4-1,CASSQDRDSKNYGYTF,TGCGCCAGCAGCCAGGACCGGGACAGTAAAAACTATGGCTACACCTTC
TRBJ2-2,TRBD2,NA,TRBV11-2,CASSHRSGRGYTGELFF,TGTGCCAGCAGCCATCGTAGCGGGAGGGGGTACACCGGGGAGCTGTTTTTT
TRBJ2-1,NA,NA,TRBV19,CASSMFQRRGRNEQFF,TGTGCCAGTAGTATGTTCCAGCGTCGAGGACGCAATGAGCAGTTCTTC
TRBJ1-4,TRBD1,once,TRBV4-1,CASSPGQGVGEKLFF,TGCGCCAGCAGCCCCGGACAGGGAGTCGGGGAAAAACTGTTTTTT
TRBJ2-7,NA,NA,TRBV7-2,CASSLDVHTYEQYF,TGTGCCAGCAGCTTAGATGTGCACACCTACGAGCAGTACTTC
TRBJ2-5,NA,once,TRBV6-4,CASSAGRQETQYF,TGTGCCAGCAGTGCGGGGAGACAGGAGACCCAGTACTTC
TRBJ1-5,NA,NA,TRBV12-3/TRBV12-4,CASSLGSGQPQHF,TGTGCCAGCAGTTTAGGGTCGGGTCAGCCCCAGCATTTT
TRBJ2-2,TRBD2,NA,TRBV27,CASSLAGAGELFF,TGTGCCAGCAGCCTAGCGGGGGCCGGGGAGCTGTTTTTT
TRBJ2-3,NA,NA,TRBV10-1,CASSELKRTSTQYF,TGCGCCAGCAGTGAGTTAAAGCGGACGTCTACGCAGTATTTT
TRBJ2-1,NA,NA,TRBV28,CASSFGGGEQFF,TGTGCCAGCAGTTTCGGAGGGGGTGAGCAGTTCTTC
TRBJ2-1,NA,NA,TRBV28,CASSLNVIGSGSYNEQFF,TGTGCCAGCAGTTTAAACGTGATCGGGAGTGGGTCCTACAATGAGCAGTTCTTC
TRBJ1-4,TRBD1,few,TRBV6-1,CASSEAPGQPEKLFF,TGTGCCAGCAGTGAAGCACCGGGACAGCCCGAAAAACTGTTTTTT
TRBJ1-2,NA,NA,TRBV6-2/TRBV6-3,CASSYPYGGSQSYTF,TGTGCCAGCAGTTACCCCTACGGGGGGTCCCAGTCCTACACCTTC
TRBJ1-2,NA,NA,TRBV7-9,CASSLVSARGDGYTF,TGTGCCAGCAGCTTAGTCAGCGCCAGGGGAGATGGCTACACCTTC
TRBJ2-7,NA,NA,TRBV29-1,CSVEERQGTYEQYF,TGCAGCGTTGAAGAAAGGCAGGGGACCTACGAGCAGTACTTC
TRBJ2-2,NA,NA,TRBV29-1,CSVENVLGLTGELFF,TGCAGCGTTGAAAACGTACTAGGTCTGACCGGGGAGCTGTTTTTT
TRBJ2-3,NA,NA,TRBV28,CASSLLTDTQYF,TGTGCCAGCAGTTTACTCACAGATACGCAGTATTTT
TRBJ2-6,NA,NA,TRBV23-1,CATRDSGANVLTF,TGCGCCACCAGGGATTCTGGGGCCAACGTCCTGACTTTC
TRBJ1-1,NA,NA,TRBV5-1,CASSLGVGTGNTEAFF,TGCGCCAGCAGCTTGGGCGTGGGTACTGGGAACACTGAAGCTTTCTTT
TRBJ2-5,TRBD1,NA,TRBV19,CASSRLQGEETQYF,TGTGCCAGTAGTAGATTACAGGGGGAAGAGACCCAGTACTTC
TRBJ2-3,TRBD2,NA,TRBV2,CARGTSGRSTDTQYF,TGTGCCAGGGGGACTAGCGGGAGGTCCACAGATACGCAGTATTTT
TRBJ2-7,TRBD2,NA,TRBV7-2,CASSPGTSGRARLDEQYF,TGTGCCAGCAGCCCGGGGACTAGCGGGAGAGCGCGATTGGACGAGCAGTACTTC
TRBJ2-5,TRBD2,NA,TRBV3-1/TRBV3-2,CASSQAGLAGDAWYQETQYF,TGTGCCAGCAGCCAAGCGGGACTAGCGGGGGACGCGTGGTACCAAGAGACCCAGTACTTC
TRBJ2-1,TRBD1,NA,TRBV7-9,CASSPRDSLFNEQFF,TGTGCCAGCAGCCCCCGGGACAGCTTGTTCAATGAGCAGTTCTTC
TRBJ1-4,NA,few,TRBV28,CASSSLRGRDKEKLFF,TGTGCCAGCAGTTCACTTCGAGGCAGGGATAAAGAAAAACTGTTTTTT
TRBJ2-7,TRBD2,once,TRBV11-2,CASSLVAGVHEQYF,TGTGCCAGCAGCTTAGTAGCGGGAGTTCACGAGCAGTACTTC
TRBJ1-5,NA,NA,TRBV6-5,CASSSIVGQPQHF,TGTGCCAGCAGTTCTATAGTGGGTCAGCCCCAGCATTTT
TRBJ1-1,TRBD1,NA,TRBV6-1,CASSEATGGKPEAFF,TGTGCCAGCAGTGAAGCGACAGGGGGCAAGCCTGAAGCTTTCTTT
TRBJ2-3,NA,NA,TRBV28,CASSLRAPSQDTQYF,TGTGCCAGCAGTTTACGAGCTCCTTCCCAAGATACGCAGTATTTT
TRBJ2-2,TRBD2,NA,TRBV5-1,CASSLAWTSGITGELFF,TGCGCCAGCAGCTTGGCCTGGACTAGCGGGATCACCGGGGAGCTGTTTTTT
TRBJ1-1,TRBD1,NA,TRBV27,CASSFTPGQEYMNTEAFF,TGTGCCAGCAGTTTTACGCCGGGACAGGAGTACATGAACACTGAAGCTTTCTTT
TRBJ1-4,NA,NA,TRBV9,CASSVDEGPWEKLFF,TGTGCCAGCAGCGTAGATGAGGGACCGTGGGAAAAACTGTTTTTT
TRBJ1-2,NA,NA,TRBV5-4,CASSSVQGLYGYTF,TGTGCCAGCAGCTCTGTACAGGGTCTTTATGGCTACACCTTC
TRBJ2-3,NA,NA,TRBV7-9,CASSLTGDGTDTQYF,TGTGCCAGCAGCTTAACAGGTGACGGCACAGATACGCAGTATTTT
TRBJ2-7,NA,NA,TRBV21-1,CASSLTGFYEQYF,TGTGCCAGCAGCTTAACAGGGTTTTACGAGCAGTACTTC
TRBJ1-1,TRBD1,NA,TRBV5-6,CASSSLPGQGEAFF,TGTGCCAGCAGCTCCCTCCCGGGACAGGGTGAAGCTTTCTTT
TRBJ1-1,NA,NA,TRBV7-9,CASSLKVNTEAFF,TGTGCCAGCAGCTTAAAGGTGAACACTGAAGCTTTCTTT
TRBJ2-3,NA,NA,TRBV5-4,CASSLPNQYTQYF,TGTGCCAGCAGCTTACCCAACCAATACACGCAGTATTTT
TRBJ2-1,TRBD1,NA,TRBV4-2,CASSAGTGGYNEQFF,TGTGCCAGCAGCGCCGGGACAGGGGGCTACAATGAGCAGTTCTTC
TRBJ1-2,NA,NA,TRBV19,CASRSGAYGYTF,TGTGCCAGTAGATCCGGGGCCTATGGCTACACCTTC
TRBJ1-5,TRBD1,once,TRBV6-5,CASSRQGASQPQHF,TGTGCCAGCAGTAGACAGGGGGCAAGTCAGCCCCAGCATTTT
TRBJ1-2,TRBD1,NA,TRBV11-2,CASSLGGTAYGYTF,TGTGCCAGCAGCTTAGGGGGGACAGCTTATGGCTACACCTTC
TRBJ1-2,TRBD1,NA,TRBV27,CASSTGQGGYTF,TGTGCCAGCAGCACCGGACAGGGTGGCTACACCTTC
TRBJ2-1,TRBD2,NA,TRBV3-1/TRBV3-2,CASSRTSGGHNEQFF,TGTGCCAGCAGCCGGACTAGCGGGGGACACAATGAGCAGTTCTTC